This TCR delta chain comes out of a study of gamma-delta T cells after stem cell transplantation. Trimming took off 0 bases at V and 0 bases at J, with 13 bases between the two ends. In germline, CDR1 is GEAIGNYY, CDR2 EKD. The CDR3 is made up of 16 amino acids. TCRdb re-identified clones in the RT-PCR reads via CATT. The profile shows about 3,200 delta-chain clones, about 2% of them singletons. By proportion, this clone is large (0.1 to 1%). Other nucleotide sequences from this sample produce the same CDR3. The TCR sequence derives from a human donor. It is not recorded whose cells these are; they may come from a transplant donor. Input material: gamma-delta T cells. The chain couples TRDV2 to TRDJ1; D gene unclear. This CDR3 reads CACDTAEAKYTDKLIF. In nucleotides, the CDR3 is TGTGCCTGTGACACCGCAGAGGCGAAGTACACCGATAAACTCATCTTT.